There are many counts of the clone carrying this TCR beta chain. What it binds is not known. The V and J ends lost 0 bases and 11 bases respectively, with 11 bases between them. CDR3 size: 13 residues. The V gene's germline CDR1 is LGHNT and CDR2 FRNRAP. These data come from a study of CD8+ T cells in alopecia areata. Regarding treatment: oral pan-JAK inhibitor, 5-10 mg twice daily. Both CD4+ and CD8+ T cells were separated by sorting PBMCs. RNA extraction and reverse transcription yielded cDNA as sequencing template. Clones were sequenced by immunoSEQ multiplex PCR, and TCRdb holds only the in-frame ones, with some missing. Seen here are 200,000 to 250,000 clones, about three fifths observed once, and the top ten hold roughly 4.2%. Broader study findings: Researchers say the link of baseline CD8+ expansion to response remains uncertain, with one nonresponder.

This sequence originates from a human donor with alopecia areata. The chain recombines TRBV12-5 with TRBJ1-5; D ambiguous. The source material was CD4+ T cells sorted from blood, sampled at week 4, from a patient treated with tofacitinib. CDR3: CASGLVSGSSQHF. CDR3 nucleotides: TGTGCTAGTGGTTTGGTATCTGGCAGTTCCCAGCATTTT.